The next 9 T cell receptor beta chains were all read from a single sample in a study of persistence of HIV-infected CD4 T cells. These receptors are not linked to any known antigen. The libraries were made with immunoSEQ version 4 in survey mode. Generated by immunoSEQ multiplex PCR, the TCRdb table keeps only in-frame clones and is missing some. The table includes 13,000 or so clones, about 69% detected once. An overlapping HIV-1 Gag peptide pool stimulated these cells at 0.95 to 1 ug/peptide/mL. Sorting selected CD4+ T cells upregulating both CD40 ligand and CD69. The starting material was CD4+ T cells sorted from PBMCs after approximately 19-hour stimulation, obtained from a patient who received antiretroviral therapy. These receptor sequences come from an adult man with HIV who was CMV-seropositive.

The V and J genes are TRBV4-1 and TRBJ2-7, with TRBD1 identical over 9 bases. V lost 2 bases and J lost 5; bases outside the gene matches: 13. CDR1 is MGHRA and CDR2 is YSYEKL in the germline V gene. The CDR3 runs 17 residues. CDR3 region: CASSQRGLRDRVHEQYF. The CDR3 DNA reads TGCGCCAGCAGCCAAAGGGGGCTACGGGACAGGGTCCACGAGCAGTACTTC.

The J gene is TRBJ2-5, the V gene TRBV5-6, with 8 nucleotides matching TRBD2. The CDR3 length is 16 residues. The germline gives CDR1 SGHDT, CDR2 YYEEEE. J gave up 1 base and V 0 bases, and 5 bases lay outside the gene matches. In DNA form, the CDR3 reads TGTGCCAGCAGCTTGGCCGGGGGGGCTCCCCAAGAGACCCAGTACTTC. As protein: CASSLAGGAPQETQYF. The variable domain in full, completed from reference TRBV5-6 and TRBJ2-5, reads DAGVTQSPTHLIKTRGQQVTLRCSPKSGHDTVSWYQQALGQGPQFIFQYYEEEERQRGNFPDRFSGHQFPNYSSELNVNALLLGDSALYLCASSLAGGAPQETQYFGPGTRLLVL.

V is TRBV25-1 and J is TRBJ2-1; 16 bases agree with TRBD2. With 5 bases clipped from V and 7 bases from J, the junction kept 8 bases outside the gene matches. The CDR3 extends over 17 amino acids. CDR1 is MGHDK, CDR2 SYGVNS, per germline. The CDR3 is CASSQGTSGRVGNEQFF. In nucleotides, the CDR3 is TGTGCCAGCAGTCAGGGGACTAGCGGGAGGGTGGGTAATGAGCAGTTCTTC. The full variable domain, rest sourced from reference TRBV25-1 and TRBJ2-1, is EADIYQTPRYLVIGTGKKITLECSQTMGHDKMYWYQQDPGMELHLIHYSYGVNSTEKGDLSSESTVSRIRTEHFPLTLESARPSHTSQYLCASSQGTSGRVGNEQFFGPGTRLTVL.

Relative to its sample, this clone is large. This chain joins TRBV11-1 and TRBJ2-1; TRBD1 agrees at 7 bases. The germline V gene encodes CDR1 SGHAT and CDR2 FQDESV (reference sequence). The CDR3 has 16 amino acids. Trimming cost V 2 bases and J 4 bases; bases outside gene matches: 8. The DNA of the CDR3 is TGTGCCAGCAGCTTAAAGGACAGGTCCCTATACAATGAGCAGTTCTTC. Residues: CASSLKDRSLYNEQFF.

The chain joins TRBV7-2 to TRBJ1-2; the match to TRBD1 covers 9 bases. The CDR3 sequence is 16 residues long. Germline V gene lookup returns CDR1 SGHTA and CDR2 FQGNSA. The trim removed 0 bases at V and 7 bases at J, leaving 9 bases unmatched. The CDR3 protein is CASSLARVQGALGYTF. The CDR3 coding sequence is TGTGCCAGCAGCTTAGCGCGGGTACAGGGGGCGCTTGGCTACACCTTC.

This clone was detected only once. The V gene is TRBV5-5, the J gene TRBJ1-6, with D possibly TRBD1 on 5 matching bases. The CDR3 runs to 15 residues. CDR1 SGHKS and CDR2 YYEKEE come from the germline V gene (reference sequence). With 4 bases removed from V and 7 bases from J, the gap between germline ends came to 15 bases. CDR3 amino acids: CASSLTGTQNSPLHF. In DNA, the CDR3 is TGTGCCAGCAGCCTGACGGGGACGCAGAATTCACCCCTCCACTTT.

V gene TRBV6-6 combines with J gene TRBJ2-1; 10 nucleotides line up with TRBD2. The germline V gene encodes CDR1 MNHNY and CDR2 SVGAGI (reference sequence). The CDR3 runs 14 residues. J was trimmed by 7 bases and V by 6 bases; bases with no gene match: 6. CDR3 DNA: TGTGCCAGCAGATGGACTAGCGGACTTAATGAGCAGTTCTTC. This encodes CASRWTSGLNEQFF.

The rearrangement joins TRBV19 to TRBJ1-1, with no clear D. Trimming pared 5 bases from V and 1 base from J, leaving 11 bases between. Germline CDR1 reads LNHDA; CDR2 reads SQIVND (reference sequence). The length of the CDR3 is 14 residues. CDR3 sequence reads: CASSPPGRNTEAFF. CDR3 nucleotide sequence: TGTGCCAGTAGTCCCCCGGGGAGGAACACTGAAGCTTTCTTT.

The V and J genes are TRBV4-2 and TRBJ1-2; no clear D gene. The CDR3 covers 14 residues. Germline values: CDR1 LGHNA, CDR2 YNFKEQ. Trimming took off 1 base at V and 8 bases at J, with 14 bases between the two ends. CDR3 protein: CASSQAWGSDGYTF. DNA for the CDR3: TGTGCCAGCAGCCAAGCATGGGGATCTGACGGCTACACCTTC.